This T cell receptor beta chain originates from a study of shared clonotypes between healthy human individuals. Study-level information: Every donor yielded three CD4 naive, three CD4 memory, two CD8 naive and one CD8 memory plate. Study results and caveats: The study found lower generation probabilities in non-shared clonotypes than in those shared by all four donors.

The DNA input per sorted-subset replicate PCR was 150 to 200 ng, corresponding to 28,000 or so T cell genomes. Assay used: immunoSEQ multiplex PCR; TCRdb lists only in-frame clones, some missing. This table has over a million clones, more than 95% appearing once. The study drew all its donors from Caucasian adults living in Nashville, Tennessee. Of note for this clone: No antigen is known for it.

Trimming at V came to 6 bases and at J to 2 bases, leaving 4 bases not matched to a gene. The CDR3 length is 13 residues. CDR1 and CDR2 from the germline V gene are LNHDA and SQIVND (reference sequence). The sequence derives from a man aged 25 to 40 in good health. The chain joins TRBV19 to TRBJ2-7; 7 positions agree with TRBD1. Material for sequencing was naive CD4+ T cells sorted from blood. Specified subset: CD45RA+ positively selected. The CDR3 sequence: CASRSTGTYEQYF. As DNA, the CDR3 is TGTGCCAGTAGGTCGACAGGGACCTACGAGCAGTACTTC.